This T cell receptor beta chain was captured in a study of CXCR3-negative and CXCR3-positive naive CD8 T cells. Whole-study context: Per library, roughly 1.4 +/- 0.3 million reads; 130 million to 150 million TRB reads overall.

For this clonotype: Antigen unknown.

CDR3 length: 18 amino acids. Looked up from germline, CDR1 is LGHNA and CDR2 is YNFKEQ. General study points: Fresh PBMCs were used in most assays, and CXCR3 expression partially decreased after cryopreservation. Relative to CXCR3-negative naive cells, CXCR3-positive naive cells had more hydrophobic TRB CDR3s. Whereas both naive subsets had comparably high diversity, memory CD8+ cells had much lower diversity. TRBV-TRBJ usage was similar across naive CXCR3 subsets but distinct in memory cells.

UMI labels and 5' RACE were used to prepare the TRB cDNA libraries. TCRdb reprocessed the 5' RACE reads and stores each CDR3 protein as one record, lacking DNA. The sample has under 150,000 distinct CDR3 sequences. Material: naive CXCR3+ CD8+ T cells from blood. Indicated subset: CD45RO-CCR7+CD27+CD95- naive CD8+ T cells expressing CXCR3 (TNR3+). The V call is TRBV4-2, the J call TRBJ2-7. This TCR came from a human donor in good health. Some clones in this sample may be carry-over from other donors' samples. The CDR3 sequence: CASSQDLVSGQVIKEQYF.